The T cell receptor (beta chain) under discussion was sequenced for a study of a mutant IDH1 vaccine in newly diagnosed glioma. Turning to the study itself: Patients received vaccination from 4-6 weeks after radiotherapy alone, or with temozolomide cycles.

Documented time point: week 47, end of study. The study gave 300 ug of mutant IDH1 20-mer peptide per vaccine dose, with topical imiquimod. As for this clone: Its antigen remains unknown.

Profiled with immunoSEQ multiplex PCR; TCRdb holds only in-frame clones, not every one. The repertoire holds around 30,000 clones, around 87% seen once, with around 11% in the top ten. Germline V gene data show CDR1 as SGHNT and CDR2 as YYREEE (reference sequence). The V end was cut by 4 bases, the J end by 8 bases, with 16 bases between. CDR3 size: 13 residues. V usage is TRBV5-4 and J usage is TRBJ2-7; D perhaps matches TRBD2 (6 bases). This TCR derives from a woman aged 25 to 39 with glioma. The starting material was PBMCs, obtained from a glioma patient whose treatment included an IDH1 peptide vaccine. CDR3 sequence: CASSEGWGDKQYF. For the CDR3, the DNA is TGTGCCAGCAGCGAGGGTTGGGGGGATAAGCAGTACTTC.